The 18 T cell receptor beta chains below all came from one sample that was sequenced in a study of blood T cell repertoires in COVID-19 (TCRdb year 2020). Libraries were constructed by the immunoSEQ multiplex PCR assay. TCRdb took over this immuneACCESS table, retaining in-frame rearrangements with V and J assigned. Such tables are incomplete; in checked studies, under half of the missing clones stem from an unresolved V gene, and the remainder is unexplained. In all, the sample holds 91,000 or so clones, and roughly 86% of those were seen once. The ten largest account for over 10% of the sample. The source material was peripheral blood. These receptors were taken from a woman aged 55-75 years in a cohort sampled during active or convalescent COVID-19.

This chain links TRBV7-2 with TRBJ1-2, with a possible D match to TRBD1 (6 bases). Trimming stripped 8 bases from V and 6 bases from J, with 22 bases between. Germline V gene data show CDR1 as SGHTA and CDR2 as FQGNSA. The CDR3 spans 15 residues. The CDR3 sequence: CASLRDKGFRDGYTF. CDR3 nucleotide sequence: TGTGCCAGCCTTCGGGACAAGGGGTTTAGAGATGGCTACACCTTC.

V usage is TRBV12-3 or TRBV12-4 and J usage is TRBJ1-4; no clear D. V lost 7 bases and J 7 bases, leaving 13 bases between the germline ends. The length of the CDR3 is 13 residues. The CDR3 nucleotides are TGTGCCAGCATACGGGATTACGGTGAAAAACTGTTTTTT. Translating it yields CASIRDYGEKLFF.

This chain connects TRBV19 to TRBJ1-2, with 9 bases that match TRBD1. The junction had 11 bases not matched to a gene; V was cut back by 5 bases and J by 4 bases. The germline V gene encodes CDR1 LNHDA and CDR2 SQIVND (reference sequence). The CDR3 totals 16 residues. This CDR3 is CASSATFPGQGYGYTF. CDR3 DNA sequence: TGTGCCAGTAGTGCGACATTCCCGGGACAGGGCTATGGCTACACCTTC.

The V and J genes are TRBV19 and TRBJ2-7, with 11 bases fitting TRBD2. The length of the CDR3 is 15 residues. V shed 6 bases, J shed 4 bases, and the junction held 8 bases outside the gene matches. Per germline, CDR1 LNHDA and CDR2 SQIVND (reference sequence). The CDR3 nucleotides are TGTGCCAGTAGCCTCACTAGCGGGAGTGAATACGAGCAGTACTTC. It specifies CASSLTSGSEYEQYF. The full variable domain, rest sourced from reference TRBV19 and TRBJ2-7, is DGGITQSPKYLFRKEGQNVTLSCEQNLNHDAMYWYRQDPGQGLRLIYYSQIVNDFQKGDIAEGYSVSREKKESFPLTVTSAQKNPTAFYLCASSLTSGSEYEQYFGPGTRLTVT.

This rearrangement joins TRBV11-2 to TRBJ2-4; TRBD1 matches at 7 bases. The CDR3 length is 14 residues. V was pared by 8 bases and J by 8 bases, with 12 bases of the junction left unmatched. Germline CDR1 reads SGHAT; CDR2 reads FQNNGV. The CDR3: CASRSDRARHIQYF. In DNA form, the CDR3 reads TGTGCCAGCCGGTCCGACAGGGCGAGGCACATTCAGTACTTC.

The chain employs TRBV18 and TRBJ2-1; 11 positions match TRBD2. V gave up 3 bases and J gave up 8 bases; unmatched junction bases: 6. This CDR3 has 15 residues. CDR1 is KGHSH, CDR2 LQKENI, per germline. For the CDR3, the DNA is TGTGCCAGCTCACCTAGCGGGACTAGCGGACATGAGCAGTTCTTC. Translation: CASSPSGTSGHEQFF.

The J gene is TRBJ2-5, the V gene TRBV19; 11 bases line up with TRBD2. The V gene's germline CDR1 is LNHDA and CDR2 SQIVND (reference sequence). This CDR3 has 13 amino acids. V shed 8 bases, J shed 5 bases, and the junction held 4 bases outside the gene matches. The CDR3 coding sequence is TGTGCCAGTTCTAGCGGGAGGAGGGAGACCCAGTACTTC. Translation gives CASSSGRRETQYF.

This clone was counted a few times. The chain employs TRBV5-5 and TRBJ1-5; the D is unclear. Trimming removed 7 bases at V and 2 bases at J, with 10 bases between. The CDR3 length is 13 residues. Germline V CDR1 and CDR2: SGHKS, YYEKEE (reference sequence). The CDR3 DNA reads TGTGCCAGCGCTGGACTCGGCAATCAGCCCCAGCATTTT. It translates to CASAGLGNQPQHF.

V usage is TRBV30 and J usage is TRBJ1-1, with D unclear. CDR1 and CDR2 from the germline V gene are GTSNPN and SVGIG (reference sequence). V was clipped by 3 bases and J by 10 bases, with 15 bases between them. This CDR3 comprises 12 residues. CDR3 sequence: CAWSPTALGAFF. DNA for the CDR3: TGTGCCTGGAGCCCGACTGCCCTTGGAGCTTTCTTT.

This clone appeared once. The J gene is TRBJ2-5, the V gene TRBV9; 9 nucleotides line up with TRBD1. From germline, CDR1 is SGDLS and CDR2 YYNGEE. V lost 1 base, J lost 0 bases, and 7 bases stayed unmatched. CDR3 size: 17 residues. This CDR3 is CASSVNPGTGYQETQYF. Here the CDR3 DNA reads TGTGCCAGCAGCGTAAATCCCGGGACAGGGTACCAAGAGACCCAGTACTTC.

This rearrangement joins TRBV11-2 to TRBJ1-5; D possibly corresponds to TRBD1 (6 bases). V was clipped by 3 bases and J by 9 bases, with 30 bases between them. CDR1 is SGHAT, CDR2 FQNNGV, per germline. CDR3 length: 19 residues. The CDR3 protein is CASSFSGEISIGFVGPQHF. CDR3 nucleotides: TGTGCCAGCAGCTTCTCAGGGGAAATTTCAATCGGCTTTGTGGGGCCCCAGCATTTT.

In this sample, this clone turned up a few times. J is TRBJ2-3 and V is TRBV15, with 7 bases identical to TRBD2. Germline CDR1 reads LNHNV; CDR2 reads YYDKDF (reference sequence). The CDR3 length is 18 residues. The V segment lost 1 base and the J segment 0 bases; nucleotides outside the gene matches: 10. The CDR3 protein is CATSRVAGGGRSTDTQYF. CDR3 sequence (DNA): TGTGCCACCAGCAGAGTGGCCGGGGGAGGGAGAAGCACAGATACGCAGTATTTT.

The V gene is TRBV27, the J gene TRBJ1-6; TRBD1 agrees at 9 bases. Trimming took 7 bases from V and 6 from J; bases not matched to a gene: 16. This CDR3 is 18 amino acids long. The germline CDR1 and CDR2 sequences are MNHEY and SMNVEV (reference sequence). DNA of the CDR3: TGTGCCAGCACTTCCAGGGGGGACAGGGCGACGGCTAATTCACCCCTCCACTTT. As protein: CASTSRGDRATANSPLHF.

V usage is TRBV5-1 and J usage is TRBJ1-2; 9 nucleotides match TRBD1. Per germline, CDR1 SGHRS and CDR2 YFSETQ. CDR3 size: 11 residues. J gave up 14 bases and V 4 bases, and 6 bases lay outside the gene matches. The CDR3 DNA reads TGCGCCAGCAGCCTGGACAGGGGAAGGACCTTC. Protein: CASSLDRGRTF. Using reference TRBV5-1 and TRBJ1-2 for the parts outside the CDR3, the full variable domain is KAGVTQTPRYLIKTRGQQVTLSCSPISGHRSVSWYQQTPGQGLQFLFEYFSETQRNKGNFPGRFSGRQFSNSRSEMNVSTLELGDSALYLCASSLDRGRTFGSGTRLTVV.

This clone showed up just a few times. The V call is TRBV11-2, the J call TRBJ1-4; D may be TRBD1 (5 bases). With 4 bases removed from V and 3 bases from J, the gap between germline ends came to 9 bases. The CDR3 runs 14 residues. The germline gives CDR1 SGHAT, CDR2 FQNNGV. The CDR3 sequence: CASSWGLANEKLFF. CDR3 DNA: TGTGCCAGCAGCTGGGGCTTGGCTAATGAAAAACTGTTTTTT. Filled out from reference TRBV11-2 and TRBJ1-4, the complete variable domain reads EAGVAQSPRYKIIEKRQSVAFWCNPISGHATLYWYQQILGQGPKLLIQFQNNGVVDDSQLPKDRFSAERLKGVDSTLKIQPAKLEDSAVYLCASSWGLANEKLFFGSGTQLSVL.

V gene TRBV3-1 (or the pseudogene TRBV3-2) combines with J gene TRBJ1-6; 9 nucleotides line up with TRBD1. CDR3 length: 17 residues. Unmatched junction bases numbered 9, after V lost 3 bases and J lost 6 bases. Germline CDR1 reads LGHDT; CDR2 reads YNNKEL (reference sequence). The CDR3 loop reads CASSQNDRGVANSPLHF. The CDR3 DNA sequence: TGTGCCAGCAGCCAGAATGACAGGGGGGTGGCTAATTCACCCCTCCACTTT.

CDR3 loop: CASSRGGGEKLFF. CDR3 DNA: TGTGCCAGCAGCCGCGGGGGAGGCGAAAAACTGTTTTTT. This rearrangement joins TRBV7-9 to TRBJ1-4; a weak D match, TRBD1 (5 bases). Trimming took off 5 bases at V and 8 bases at J, with 12 bases between the two ends. This CDR3 has 13 residues. Looked up from germline, CDR1 is SEHNR and CDR2 is FQNEAQ (reference sequence).

The rearrangement uses TRBV18 and TRBJ2-7; 7 bases map to TRBD2. J was trimmed by 0 bases and V by 6 bases; bases with no gene match: 5. Looked up from germline, CDR1 is KGHSH and CDR2 is LQKENI. This CDR3 contains 14 residues. The CDR3 DNA sequence: TGTGCCAGCTCCGACTCGGGGGGCTCCTACGAGCAGTACTTC. This codes for CASSDSGGSYEQYF.